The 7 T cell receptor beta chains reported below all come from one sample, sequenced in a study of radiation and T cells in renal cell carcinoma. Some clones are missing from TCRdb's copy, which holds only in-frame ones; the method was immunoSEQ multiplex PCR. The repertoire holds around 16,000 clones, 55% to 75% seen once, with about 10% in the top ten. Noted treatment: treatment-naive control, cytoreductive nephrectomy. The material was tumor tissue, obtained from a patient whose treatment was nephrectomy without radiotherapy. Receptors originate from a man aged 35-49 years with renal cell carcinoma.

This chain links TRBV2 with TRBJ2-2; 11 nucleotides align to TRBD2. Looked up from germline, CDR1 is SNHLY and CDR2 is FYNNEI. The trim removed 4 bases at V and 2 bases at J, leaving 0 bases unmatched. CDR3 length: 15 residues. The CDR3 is CASSGLAGNTGELFF. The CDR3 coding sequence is TGTGCCAGCAGTGGACTAGCGGGAAACACCGGGGAGCTGTTTTTT.

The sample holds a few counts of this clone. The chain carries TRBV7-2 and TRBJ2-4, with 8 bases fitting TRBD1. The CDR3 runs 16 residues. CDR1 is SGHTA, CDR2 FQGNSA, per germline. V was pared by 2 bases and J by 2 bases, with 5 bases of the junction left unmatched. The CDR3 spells CASSLMQGASKNIQYF. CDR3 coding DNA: TGTGCCAGCAGCTTAATGCAGGGGGCTTCCAAAAACATTCAGTACTTC. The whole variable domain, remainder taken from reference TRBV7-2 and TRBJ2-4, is GAGVSQSPSNKVTEKGKDVELRCDPISGHTALYWYRQSLGQGLEFLIYFQGNSAPDKSGLPSDRFSAERTGGSVSTLTIQRTQQEDSAVYLCASSLMQGASKNIQYFGAGTRLSVL.

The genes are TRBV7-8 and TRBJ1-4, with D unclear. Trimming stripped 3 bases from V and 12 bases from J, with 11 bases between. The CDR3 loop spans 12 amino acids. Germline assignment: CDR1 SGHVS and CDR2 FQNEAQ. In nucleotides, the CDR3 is TGTGCCAGCAGCTTCGTGATATCCCAACTGTTTTTT. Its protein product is CASSFVISQLFF.

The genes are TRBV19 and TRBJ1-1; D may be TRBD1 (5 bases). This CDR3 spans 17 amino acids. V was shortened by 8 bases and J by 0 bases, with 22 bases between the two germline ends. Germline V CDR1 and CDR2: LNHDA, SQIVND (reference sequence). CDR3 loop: CASAREGVTTVNTEAFF. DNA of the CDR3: TGTGCCAGTGCCCGGGAAGGGGTGACGACTGTGAACACTGAAGCTTTCTTT.

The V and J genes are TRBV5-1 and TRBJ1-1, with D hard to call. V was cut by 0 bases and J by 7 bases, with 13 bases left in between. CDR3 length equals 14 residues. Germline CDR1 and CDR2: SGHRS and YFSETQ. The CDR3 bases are TGCGCCAGCAGCTTGGAGACCCCGGCCAATGAAGCTTTCTTT. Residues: CASSLETPANEAFF.

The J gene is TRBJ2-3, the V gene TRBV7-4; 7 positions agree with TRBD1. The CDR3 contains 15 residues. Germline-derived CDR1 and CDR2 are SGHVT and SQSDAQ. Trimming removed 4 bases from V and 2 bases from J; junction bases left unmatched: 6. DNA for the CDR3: TGTGCCAGCAGCTCCTCGGACAGGCCCACAGATACGCAGTATTTT. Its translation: CASSSSDRPTDTQYF. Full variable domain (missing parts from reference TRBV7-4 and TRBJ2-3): GAGVSQSPRYKVAKRGRDVALRCDSISGHVTLYWYRQTLGQGSEVLTYSQSDAQRDKSGRPSGRFSAERPERSVSTLKIQRTEQGDSAVYLCASSSSDRPTDTQYFGPGTRLTVL.

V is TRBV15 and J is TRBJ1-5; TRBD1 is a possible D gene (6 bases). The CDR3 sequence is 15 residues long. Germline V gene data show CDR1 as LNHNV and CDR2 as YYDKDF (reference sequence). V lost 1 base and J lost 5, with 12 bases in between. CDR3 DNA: TGTGCCACCAGCAGAGCCGGGACACTGGATCAGCCCCAGCATTTT. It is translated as CATSRAGTLDQPQHF.